This T cell receptor (beta chain) is drawn from a study of Graves' ophthalmopathy and Graves' hyperthyroidism. The TCR beta CDR3 regions underwent amplification from RNA transcripts. RT-PCR with HTBI primers came first, then second-round multiplex PCR. TCRdb re-called the multiplex PCR reads through MiXCR, storing one row per CDR3 protein. Found here are a few hundred thousand distinct CDR3 sequences, less than 45% of them singletons; the top ten hold roughly 4.5%. The study's findings and limits: Ophthalmopathy progression predictions by the model showed 72.22% specificity and 60% to 71% sensitivity.

Turning to this clonotype: What it binds is unknown.

The CDR3 is 15 amino acids. The germline V gene has CDR1 SGHNT and CDR2 YYREEE (reference sequence). Trimming cost V 4 bases and J 4 bases; bases outside gene matches: 6. Source material: peripheral blood or thyroid tissue (not recorded which). The V gene is TRBV5-4, the J gene TRBJ2-7; 12 positions match TRBD2. This sequence was found in an adult man with Graves' hyperthyroidism. CDR3 in amino acids: CASSALAGGRYEQYF. As DNA, the CDR3 is TGTGCCAGCAGCGCACTAGCGGGGGGCCGGTACGAGCAGTACTTC. Using reference TRBV5-4 and TRBJ2-7 for the parts outside the CDR3, the full variable domain is ETGVTQSPTHLIKTRGQQVTLRCSSQSGHNTVSWYQQALGQGPQFIFQYYREEENGRGNFPPRFSGLQFPNYSSELNVNALELDDSALYLCASSALAGGRYEQYFGPGTRLTVT.